These 25 T cell receptor beta chains share one sample of origin, sequenced in a study of identical twins (dated by TCRdb to the mid-2010s). The receptor library was made with 5' RACE. Sequenced using an Illumina HiSeq 2000. TCRdb applied fastp at Q25 and MiXCR to the public reads, then kept only in-frame beta chains. When rows share a CDR3 protein, they turn into one entry using the most common DNA and genes. Within this sample are approximately 500,000 distinct CDR3 sequences, with 24% of them counted one time only. Just under 3% of the sample is taken by the ten largest. The data were also submitted as part of a second study, on T cells expressing NK-cell markers.

Sequencing used CD4+ T cells sorted from blood. The source is a young woman in good health.

This clonotype has a handful of counts. The chain uses TRBV5-1 and TRBJ1-1; the D is unclear. Trimming left V 0 bases short and J 6 bases short, with 9 bases between. The CDR3 totals 13 residues. In germline, CDR1 is SGHRS, CDR2 YFSETQ. CDR3 amino acids: CASSLAKMSEAFF. For the CDR3, the DNA is TGCGCCAGCAGCTTGGCCAAAATGTCTGAAGCTTTCTTT.

A few counts support this clonotype. Here the CDR3 DNA reads TGTGCCAGCAGTATTCCCCGGACAGGCGCATATAGCAATCAGCCCCAGCATTTT. It yields the protein CASSIPRTGAYSNQPQHF. The genes are TRBV27 and TRBJ1-5; 7 bases fit TRBD1. Germline CDR1 and CDR2: MNHEY and SMNVEV (reference sequence). The CDR3 loop spans 18 amino acids. V was clipped by 5 bases and J by 0 bases; unmatched bases: 13.

The genes are TRBV3-1 and TRBJ1-3; maybe TRBD1 (5 bases). This CDR3 has 16 residues. The germline CDR1 and CDR2 sequences are LGHDT and YNNKEL (reference sequence). The V end was cut by 3 bases, the J end by 0 bases, with 12 bases between. The DNA of the CDR3 is TGTGCCAGCAGCCACGGAGGGACCATCTCTGGAAACACCATATATTTT. The encoded protein is CASSHGGTISGNTIYF.

This clonotype was seen a handful of times. V usage is TRBV5-4 and J usage is TRBJ2-1, with 9 bases identical to TRBD2. Trimming cost V 4 bases and J 5 bases; bases outside gene matches: 4. The CDR3 consists of 14 residues. Per the germline V gene, CDR1 is SGHNT and CDR2 is YYREEE (reference sequence). The CDR3 DNA reads as TGTGCCAGCAGCGTCCTAGCGGGGAACAATGAGCAGTTCTTC. Its protein product is CASSVLAGNNEQFF.

This clonotype appeared a few times. The rearrangement links TRBV29-1 to TRBJ1-4, with TRBD1 identical over 10 bases. V shed 8 bases and J 8 bases; nucleotides not matched to a gene: 8. Germline CDR1 reads SQVTM; CDR2 reads ANQGSEA. The CDR3 covers 13 residues. In nucleotides, the CDR3 is TGCAGCACTGGGACAGGGGTGGGAGAAAAACTGTTTTTT. Its protein is CSTGTGVGEKLFF.

The sample holds a few counts of this clonotype. The V gene is TRBV7-2, the J gene TRBJ2-5; 7 bases line up with TRBD1. Germline CDR1 is SGHTA and CDR2 is FQGNSA. J lost 4 bases, V lost 3 bases, and 14 bases had no gene match. CDR3 length equals 17 residues. The CDR3 coding sequence is TGTGCCAGCAGCTTTACCGGGACAGTTCGGACAAGAGAGACCCAGTACTTC. Residues: CASSFTGTVRTRETQYF.

In its sample, this clonotype was seen a few times. This chain uses TRBV12-5 with TRBJ2-5; 11 bases align to TRBD1. The germline CDR1 and CDR2 sequences are LGHNT and FRNRAP. V shed 10 bases, J shed 3 bases, and the junction held 7 bases outside the gene matches. CDR3 size: 14 residues. The CDR3: CATRTGGREETQYF. In DNA, the CDR3 is TGTGCTACCCGGACAGGGGGCCGGGAAGAGACCCAGTACTTC. Using reference TRBV12-5 and TRBJ2-5 for the parts outside the CDR3, the full variable domain is DARVTQTPRHKVTEMGQEVTMRCQPILGHNTVFWYRQTMMQGLELLAYFRNRAPLDDSGMPKDRFSAEMPDATLATLKIQPSEPRDSAVYFCATRTGGREETQYFGPGTRLLVL.

This clonotype was seen more than once but under ten times. V gene TRBV4-2 combines with J gene TRBJ2-5; maybe TRBD2 (5 bases). CDR1 and CDR2 (germline): LGHNA, YNFKEQ. Trimming pared 3 bases from V and 5 bases from J, leaving 22 bases between. This CDR3 is built from 17 residues. The CDR3 sequence is CASSQSSATSGLETQYF. The CDR3 bases are TGTGCCAGCAGCCAGTCCTCGGCGACCTCGGGGTTGGAGACCCAGTACTTC.

This clonotype was observed a handful of times. The chain is built from TRBV9 and TRBJ1-1; TRBD1 matches 11 bases. Germline V gene lookup returns CDR1 SGDLS and CDR2 YYNGEE. V was pared by 4 bases and J by 4 bases, with 3 bases of the junction left unmatched. The CDR3 consists of 14 residues. The CDR3 DNA reads as TGTGCCAGCAGCAAGGGACAGGGGGGCACTGAAGCTTTCTTT. It codes for CASSKGQGGTEAFF.

This clonotype has just a few counts. This chain links TRBV7-9 with TRBJ2-2; D tentatively fits TRBD1 or TRBD2 (5 bases each). With 8 bases removed from V and 4 bases from J, the gap between germline ends came to 11 bases. Per germline, CDR1 SEHNR and CDR2 FQNEAQ (reference sequence). The CDR3 is 13 amino acids. The CDR3 coding sequence is TGTGCCAGCTCGGGACGGAGCACCGGGGAGCTGTTTTTT. Protein sequence: CASSGRSTGELFF.

This clonotype was observed a few times. The J gene is TRBJ2-1, the V gene TRBV7-3; D unresolved. V was pared by 3 bases and J by 11 bases, with 8 bases between. The germline gives CDR1 SGHTA, CDR2 FQGTGA. The CDR3 has 11 residues. CDR3 in DNA: TGTGCCAGCAGCTTTGACACGAAGCAGTTCTTC. Translating gives CASSFDTKQFF.

This clonotype was counted only a few times. The chain carries TRBV20-1 and TRBJ1-2; possibly TRBD1 for D (5 bases). V was clipped by 5 bases and J by 3 bases, with 10 bases between them. Germline V gene data show CDR1 as DFQATT and CDR2 as SNEGSKA (reference sequence). This CDR3 has 12 residues. The DNA for the CDR3 is TGCAGTGCTGGGGGTCAGCACTATGGCTACACCTTC. Its protein product is CSAGGQHYGYTF.

The chain is built from TRBV6-1 and TRBJ2-4; a weak D match, TRBD2 (7 bases). Germline V CDR1 and CDR2: MNHNS, SASEGT. Trimming left V 10 bases short and J 0 bases short, with 13 bases between. The CDR3 totals 14 residues. The CDR3 DNA reads TGTGCCATACGGGGGGACAAAGCCAAAAACATTCAGTACTTC. Protein product: CAIRGDKAKNIQYF.

The chain recombines TRBV18 with TRBJ1-4; D is perhaps TRBD1 (6 bases). The germline V gene encodes CDR1 KGHSH and CDR2 LQKENI. The CDR3 spans 15 residues. V lost 3 bases and J lost 6, with 14 bases in between. CDR3 protein: CASSPESGQYEKLFF. Here the CDR3 DNA reads TGTGCCAGCTCACCTGAGAGCGGACAGTATGAAAAACTGTTTTTT.

This chain links TRBV18 with TRBJ1-1; no clear D. Trimming took 3 bases from V and 4 from J, leaving 12 bases between them. Germline V lookup: CDR1 KGHSH, CDR2 LQKENI. The CDR3 contains 14 residues. The CDR3 sequence: CASSPSYLGTEAFF. CDR3 coding DNA: TGTGCCAGCTCACCGAGTTATTTGGGCACTGAAGCTTTCTTT.

The chain recombines TRBV5-4 with TRBJ2-7; D is unresolved. The CDR3 consists of 12 residues. The germline V gene has CDR1 SGHNT and CDR2 YYREEE (reference sequence). Trimming shortened V by 4 bases and J by 6 bases, and 11 bases separated the two germline ends. CDR3 coding DNA: TGTGCCAGCAGCGTACCCAACAGCGAGCAGTACTTC. Encoded protein: CASSVPNSEQYF.

The chain links TRBV20-1 to TRBJ1-2; D uncertain. V dropped 7 bases and J dropped 5 bases, with 11 bases sitting between them. Per the germline V gene, CDR1 is DFQATT and CDR2 is SNEGSKA (reference sequence). The CDR3 has 11 amino acids. In DNA form, the CDR3 reads TGCAGTGTGGCGCCCGGTTATGGCTACACCTTC. It codes for CSVAPGYGYTF.

The genes are TRBV14 and TRBJ1-2; D might be TRBD1 (5 bases). Germline CDR1 reads SGHDN; CDR2 reads FVKESK. Between the trimmed V and J ends, which lost 4 bases and 7 bases, there was a span of 16 bases. The CDR3 totals 14 residues. CDR3: CASSPQRGDSGYTF. The DNA of the CDR3 is TGTGCCAGCAGCCCCCAGAGGGGCGACTCTGGCTACACCTTC.

This clonotype was found a few times. The V and J genes are TRBV7-9 and TRBJ2-5; D unresolved. V was shortened by 8 bases and J by 5 bases, with 24 bases between the two germline ends. Looked up from germline, CDR1 is SEHNR and CDR2 is FQNEAQ (reference sequence). The CDR3 covers 16 residues. The CDR3 loop is CASSTYRAPVGETQYF. CDR3 coding DNA: TGTGCCAGCTCCACATACCGGGCTCCGGTCGGGGAGACCCAGTACTTC.

This clonotype was counted between two and nine times. The chain combines TRBV25-1 with TRBJ2-6; the D is unclear. This CDR3 contains 14 residues. Germline CDR1 MGHDK, CDR2 SYGVNS. V dropped 7 bases and J dropped 0 bases, with 7 bases sitting between them. The CDR3 DNA reads TGTGCCAGCACTCAGCGCTCTGGGGCCAACGTCCTGACTTTC. Amino acids: CASTQRSGANVLTF.

The J gene is TRBJ2-7, the V gene TRBV20-1, with TRBD2 as a possible D gene (5 bases). The CDR3 runs 13 residues. Trimming cost V 6 bases and J 3 bases, with 15 bases left between them. CDR1 is DFQATT, CDR2 SNEGSKA, per germline (reference sequence). The CDR3 coding sequence is TGCAGTGCGGAGGATGATGAAAACTACGAGCAGTACTTC. Amino acid sequence: CSAEDDENYEQYF.

This rearrangement joins TRBV10-3 to TRBJ2-3, with D tentatively TRBD2 (5 bases). The CDR3 is 11 amino acids. V was pared by 6 bases and J by 6 bases, with 7 bases between. Germline V gene data show CDR1 as ENHRY and CDR2 as SYGVKD. CDR3 nucleotides: TGTGCCATCAGATCGGGGGATACGCAGTATTTT. Translation: CAIRSGDTQYF.

Only a few counts were recorded for this clonotype. V gene TRBV7-6 combines with J gene TRBJ1-1; 7 positions agree with TRBD1. The CDR3 is 20 residues long. V lost 5 bases, J lost 4 bases, and 25 bases stayed unmatched. Germline V gene data show CDR1 as SGHVS and CDR2 as FNYEAQ. CDR3 DNA sequence: TGTGCCAGCAGCGCACTGCTGCTGGCGCGTTCAGGGGGACGGGGCACTGAAGCTTTCTTT. This sequence encodes CASSALLLARSGGRGTEAFF.

The gene calls are TRBV5-1 and TRBJ1-2, with 8 bases that match TRBD1. V lost 4 bases, J lost 3 bases, and 14 bases stayed unmatched. Germline lookup yields CDR1 SGHRS and CDR2 YFSETQ. The CDR3 is 17 residues long. The CDR3 spells CASSLTTGVTRDYGYTF. DNA of the CDR3: TGCGCCAGCAGCCTAACGACAGGGGTTACGAGGGACTATGGCTACACCTTC.

The CDR3 loop reads CASSERGYTF. For the CDR3, the DNA is TGTGCCAGCAGTGAGAGAGGCTACACCTTC. The chain joins TRBV6-1 to TRBJ1-2; no definite D call. The CDR3 length is 10 residues. Trimming left V 3 bases short and J 8 bases short, with 4 bases between. Germline V CDR1 and CDR2: MNHNS, SASEGT.